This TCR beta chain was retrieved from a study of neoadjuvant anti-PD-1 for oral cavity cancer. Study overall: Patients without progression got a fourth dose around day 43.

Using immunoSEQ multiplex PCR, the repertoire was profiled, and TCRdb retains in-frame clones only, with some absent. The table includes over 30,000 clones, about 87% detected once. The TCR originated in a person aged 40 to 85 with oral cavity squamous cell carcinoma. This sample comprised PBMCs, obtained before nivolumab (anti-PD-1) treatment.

DNA of the CDR3: TGTGCCAGCAGTTACTCTGGGGGAGTGGTGGAAGCTTTCTTT. Its protein product is CASSYSGGVVEAFF. The chain links TRBV6-6 to TRBJ1-1; maybe TRBD1 (5 bases). The CDR3 has 14 amino acids. Trimming left V 0 bases short and J 8 bases short, with 13 bases between. The germline V gene encodes CDR1 MNHNY and CDR2 SVGAGI (reference sequence).